This T cell receptor (beta chain) was recorded in a study of radiation and T cells in renal cell carcinoma. Whole-study results and caveats: In blood, top tumor clones expanded by 2 weeks, shrinking by 4. Pretreatment tumor biopsies were lacking, so baseline clonotypes are unknown.

Clones were read by immunoSEQ multiplex PCR, and TCRdb kept only the in-frame ones, dropping some. The table has some 150,000 clones, approximately 90% seen once. The time point denotes: blood 2 weeks post-SBRT. Described treatment: 15 Gy SBRT to primary tumor, nephrectomy 4 weeks later. Serial blood draws occurred at baseline and 2 and 4 weeks post-SBRT. Germline CDR1 reads KGHSH; CDR2 reads LQKENI. With 1 base removed from V and 1 base from J, the gap between germline ends came to 5 bases. This CDR3 region has 14 residues. In its sample, this clone was seen a few times. Its antigen is as yet unknown. The same CDR3 is also encoded by other DNA sequences in this sample.

The sequenced sample was blood, obtained from a patient whose treatment included radiotherapy and nephrectomy. J is TRBJ1-3 and V is TRBV18; D ambiguous. The TCR originated in a woman between 45 and 60 years old with renal cell carcinoma. DNA of the CDR3: TGTGCCAGCTCACCACAGGGTTCTGGAAACACCATATATTTT. Translating it yields CASSPQGSGNTIYF.